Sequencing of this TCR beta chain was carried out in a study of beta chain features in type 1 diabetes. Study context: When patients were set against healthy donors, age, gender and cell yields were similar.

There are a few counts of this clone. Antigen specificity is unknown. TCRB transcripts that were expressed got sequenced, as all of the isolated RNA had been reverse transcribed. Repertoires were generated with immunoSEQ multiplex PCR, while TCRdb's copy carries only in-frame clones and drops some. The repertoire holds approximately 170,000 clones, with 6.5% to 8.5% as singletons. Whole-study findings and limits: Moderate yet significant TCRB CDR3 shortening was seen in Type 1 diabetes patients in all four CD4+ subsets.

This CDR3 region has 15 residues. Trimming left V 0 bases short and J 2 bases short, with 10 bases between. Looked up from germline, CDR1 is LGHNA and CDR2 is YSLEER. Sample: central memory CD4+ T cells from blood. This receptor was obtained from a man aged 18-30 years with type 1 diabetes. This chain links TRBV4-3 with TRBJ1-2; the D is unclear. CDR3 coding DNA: TGCGCCAGCAGCCAAGATGTCTACGAAAACTATGGCTACACCTTC. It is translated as CASSQDVYENYGYTF.